This is a list of T cell receptor beta chains from one sample in a study of blood T cell repertoires in COVID-19. The data were produced by immunoSEQ multiplex PCR, yet TCRdb's version contains in-frame clones alone and is incomplete. Of roughly 300,000 clones in the sample, 80% to 90% were seen once. Sequenced input: peripheral blood. These receptors were collected from a woman in her forties who had recovered from COVID-19. Both conserved end residues are part of each CDR3. Fields, in order: V gene, J gene, clone size, D gene, CDR3 protein, CDR3 DNA. A D gene is named only where the DNA matches it firmly. A row's size may be missing; if present it is once, few, many or a size class.

TRBV12-3/TRBV12-4	TRBJ1-3	-	-	CASSSTGNTIYF	TGTGCCAGCAGTTCAACAGGAAACACCATATATTTT
TRBV6-5	TRBJ2-1	-	TRBD2	CASRLAGVYNEQFF	TGTGCCAGCAGGCTAGCGGGGGTATACAATGAGCAGTTCTTC
TRBV5-1	TRBJ1-1	-	-	CASSPRGGEGNTEAFF	TGCGCCAGCAGCCCACGGGGGGGTGAGGGGAACACTGAAGCTTTCTTT
TRBV11-3	TRBJ2-2	few	TRBD1	CASSPGGRSGELFF	TGTGCCAGCAGCCCAGGGGGCAGGTCCGGGGAGCTGTTTTTT
TRBV24-1	TRBJ1-3	-	TRBD1	CATSDSRGPGNTIYF	TGTGCCACCAGTGATAGCAGGGGGCCTGGAAACACCATATATTTT
TRBV14	TRBJ2-7	-	TRBD1	CASREQGAGYEQYF	TGTGCCAGCAGAGAACAGGGGGCGGGTTACGAGCAGTACTTC
TRBV20-1	TRBJ1-1	-	TRBD1	CSASETGTGDWRAFF	TGCAGTGCTAGTGAAACGGGGACAGGGGATTGGAGAGCTTTCTTT
TRBV6-1	TRBJ1-2	-	-	CASSAQQADYGYTF	TGTGCCAGCAGCGCTCAACAGGCTGACTATGGCTACACCTTC
TRBV18	TRBJ2-1	-	-	CASSPPQRAQFF	TGTGCCAGCTCACCACCGCAGCGGGCGCAGTTCTTC
TRBV30	TRBJ1-2	-	-	CAWYTSLYGYTF	TGTGCCTGGTACACCAGTCTCTATGGCTACACCTTC
TRBV7-2	TRBJ2-5	-	-	CASSSFGGLQETQYF	TGTGCCAGCAGCTCTTTCGGGGGACTGCAAGAGACCCAGTACTTC
TRBV9	TRBJ1-4	-	-	CASSTHGGTTNEKLFF	TGTGCCAGCAGCACCCACGGGGGAACGACTAATGAAAAACTGTTTTTT
TRBV7-2	TRBJ2-6	-	-	CASSLNFRSSGANVLTF	TGTGCCAGCAGCTTAAACTTCCGGAGCTCTGGGGCCAACGTCCTGACTTTC
TRBV5-1	TRBJ1-2	-	-	CASSRDRPSLYGYTF	TGCGCCAGCAGCCGAGACAGGCCATCCCTCTATGGCTACACCTTC
TRBV19	TRBJ1-2	-	TRBD1	CASSIHRGQIYGYTF	TGTGCCAGTAGTATACACAGGGGACAAATCTATGGCTACACCTTC
TRBV9	TRBJ1-4	-	TRBD1	CASSVAGGRNEKLFF	TGTGCCAGCAGCGTAGCAGGGGGCCGGAATGAAAAACTGTTTTTT
TRBV5-6	TRBJ1-2	-	TRBD1	CASRRQGAGYGYTF	TGTGCCAGCAGGCGACAGGGGGCTGGCTATGGCTACACCTTC
TRBV5-1	TRBJ2-5	-	TRBD1	CASSPGTGATRQETQYF	TGCGCCAGCAGCCCGGGGACAGGGGCCACCCGCCAAGAGACCCAGTACTTC
TRBV12-3/TRBV12-4	TRBJ2-5	-	TRBD2	CASSSLSGETQYF	TGTGCCAGCAGTTCCCTTAGCGGGGAGACCCAGTACTTC
TRBV6-4	TRBJ1-2	-	-	CASRAQGNRNYGYTF	TGTGCCAGCAGAGCACAGGGTAATCGGAACTATGGCTACACCTTC
TRBV7-2	TRBJ1-2	-	-	CASSLGQTYNYGYTF	TGTGCCAGCAGCTTAGGACAGACTTATAACTATGGCTACACCTTC
TRBV18	TRBJ2-5	-	-	CASSPLSQVGQETQYF	TGTGCCAGCTCACCATTATCCCAGGTGGGCCAAGAGACCCAGTACTTC
TRBV18	TRBJ2-2	-	TRBD1	CASSPQGASTGELFF	TGTGCCAGCTCACCACAGGGGGCCAGCACCGGGGAGCTGTTTTTT
TRBV13	TRBJ2-7	-	-	CASSLFGESYHEQYF	TGTGCCAGCAGCTTATTCGGGGAATCATACCACGAGCAGTACTTC
TRBV11-2	TRBJ2-7	once	TRBD1	CASSPDREFFEQYF	TGTGCCAGCAGCCCGGACAGGGAATTTTTCGAGCAGTACTTC
TRBV11-3	TRBJ1-5	few	-	CASSLGRGGRYSNQPQHF	TGTGCCAGCAGCTTAGGGCGGGGAGGGCGATATAGCAATCAGCCCCAGCATTTT
TRBV19	TRBJ1-1	-	-	CASSMRVNTEAFF	TGTGCCAGTAGTATGCGGGTGAACACTGAAGCTTTCTTT
TRBV5-1	TRBJ2-2	-	-	CASSLARRGELFF	TGCGCCAGCAGCTTGGCCAGGCGCGGGGAGCTGTTTTTT
TRBV6-5	TRBJ2-7	-	TRBD1	CASSYNRGYEQYF	TGTGCCAGCAGTTACAACAGGGGGTACGAGCAGTACTTC
TRBV29-1	TRBJ2-3	-	TRBD1	CSVEDQGARFGLGADTQYF	TGCAGCGTTGAAGATCAGGGGGCGCGGTTTGGTCTTGGGGCAGATACGCAGTATTTT
TRBV5-1	TRBJ2-5	-	-	CASSSDGVETQYF	TGCGCCAGCAGCTCTGATGGAGTAGAGACCCAGTACTTC
TRBV18	TRBJ1-1	-	-	CASSPTQEGNTEAFF	TGTGCCAGCTCACCGACACAGGAGGGGAACACTGAAGCTTTCTTT
TRBV25-1	TRBJ2-7	-	-	CASTPRQHYEQYF	TGTGCCAGCACCCCACGACAGCACTACGAGCAGTACTTC
TRBV6-6	TRBJ2-5	-	TRBD2	CASNRGGKETQYF	TGTGCCAGCAATCGCGGGGGTAAAGAGACCCAGTACTTC
TRBV7-8	TRBJ2-2	-	TRBD1	CASSLVWTGWATGELFF	TGTGCCAGCAGCTTAGTATGGACAGGGTGGGCCACCGGGGAGCTGTTTTTT
TRBV2	TRBJ2-5	many	-	CASLQGSESETQYF	TGTGCCAGTCTACAGGGTTCTGAATCAGAGACCCAGTACTTC
TRBV4-1	TRBJ2-7	-	-	CASSYQPGFAYEQYF	TGCGCCAGCAGCTACCAACCGGGTTTTGCCTACGAGCAGTACTTC
TRBV11-2	TRBJ1-3	-	TRBD1	CASSFPRGGTGSGNTIYF	TGTGCCAGCAGCTTCCCCAGGGGGGGGACAGGCTCTGGAAACACCATATATTTT
TRBV19	TRBJ1-5	once	TRBD1	CASKGGTGVVQPQHF	TGTGCCAGTAAAGGTGGGACAGGGGTCGTTCAGCCCCAGCATTTT
TRBV5-5	TRBJ1-5	-	-	CASSYAGSHQPQHF	TGTGCCAGCAGCTATGCAGGGTCCCATCAGCCCCAGCATTTT
TRBV28	TRBJ1-3	-	TRBD1	CASSNRGKNTIYF	TGTGCCAGCAGTAACAGGGGGAAGAACACCATATATTTT
TRBV5-6	TRBJ1-4	few	-	CASSLYRREKLFF	TGTGCCAGCAGCTTGTACAGAAGGGAAAAACTGTTTTTT
TRBV27	TRBJ2-2	-	-	CASSSFPNTGELFF	TGTGCCAGCAGTTCGTTTCCGAACACCGGGGAGCTGTTTTTT